Following are 23 T cell receptor beta chains from one sample sequenced in a study of beta chain features in type 1 diabetes. Overall study findings and caveats: Type 1 diabetes patients had moderately but significantly shorter TCRB CDR3s in all four CD4+ subsets.

The whole isolated RNA underwent reverse transcription, so sequencing captured expressed TCRB transcripts. Assay: immunoSEQ multiplex PCR; the TCRdb copy retains only in-frame clones and omits some. The sample carries 300,000 or so clones, about 13% recorded once. Antigens for these TCRs are unknown. The sequenced sample was naive CD4+ T cells from blood. All receptors come from a woman between 18 and 30 years old with type 1 diabetes.

The rearrangement joins TRBV6-1 to TRBJ2-3; TRBD2 agrees at 12 bases. V lost 8 bases to trimming and J lost 6 bases; unmatched junction nucleotides: 3. CDR3 length equals 13 residues. Germline loops: CDR1 MNHNS, CDR2 SASEGT. CDR3 amino acids: CASLLAGGDTQYF. CDR3 nucleotide sequence: TGTGCCAGCCTACTAGCGGGGGGTGATACGCAGTATTTT.

This sequence joins TRBV5-4 and TRBJ2-1, with D perhaps matching TRBD2 (5 bases). This CDR3 is 15 amino acids long. V was cut by 0 bases and J by 8 bases, with 15 bases left in between. Germline V CDR1 and CDR2: SGHNT, YYREEE (reference sequence). This chain's CDR3 is CASSLGNAAADEQFF. Here the CDR3 DNA reads TGTGCCAGCAGCTTGGGTAACGCCGCAGCGGATGAGCAGTTCTTC.

V is TRBV29-1 and J is TRBJ1-5; 7 bases agree with TRBD1. Trimming took 4 bases from V and 9 from J; bases not matched to a gene: 9. The CDR3 is 13 amino acids. The V gene's germline CDR1 is SQVTM and CDR2 ANQGSEA. The CDR3 protein is CSVGTGEGRPQHF. The CDR3, as DNA: TGCAGCGTTGGGACAGGTGAGGGTAGGCCCCAGCATTTT.

This chain links TRBV7-9 with TRBJ2-1; D is ambiguous. V was clipped by 2 bases and J by 5 bases, with 16 bases between them. Germline V gene lookup returns CDR1 SEHNR and CDR2 FQNEAQ (reference sequence). The CDR3 runs to 16 residues. CDR3 DNA sequence: TGTGCCAGCAGCTTATACCCTCCAGGCCAACACAATGAGCAGTTCTTC. Encoded protein: CASSLYPPGQHNEQFF.

The chain uses TRBV4-1 and TRBJ2-3, with D tentatively TRBD1 (6 bases). Germline CDR1 reads MGHRA; CDR2 reads YSYEKL. The CDR3 is made up of 16 amino acids. V lost 1 base, J lost 1 base, and 12 bases lay in between. This chain's CDR3 is CASSQGLDRRTDTQYF. In DNA, the CDR3 is TGCGCCAGCAGCCAAGGTCTGGACAGACGCACAGATACGCAGTATTTT.

This chain's CDR3 is CASSADVGGYTF. Here the CDR3 DNA reads TGTGCCAGTAGTGCCGACGTGGGCGGCTACACCTTC. This rearrangement joins TRBV19 to TRBJ1-2; D remains unclear. The CDR3 loop spans 12 amino acids. V gave up 5 bases and J gave up 8 bases, with 12 bases separating them. From germline, CDR1 is LNHDA and CDR2 SQIVND (reference sequence).

This clone was picked up a small number of times. The genes are TRBV12-5 and TRBJ2-1, with 9 bases lining up with TRBD1. The CDR3 is 14 residues long. The J segment lost 6 bases and the V segment lost 7 bases, leaving 7 bases of the junction unmatched. The germline V gene encodes CDR1 LGHNT and CDR2 FRNRAP. The CDR3 DNA is TGTGCTAGTGCCGGACAGGGGAGGGGCAATGAGCAGTTCTTC. It translates to CASAGQGRGNEQFF.

The chain recombines TRBV10-2 with TRBJ2-3; no clear D. Germline V gives CDR1 WSHSY, CDR2 SAAADI. V was clipped by 4 bases and J by 8 bases, with 7 bases between them. The CDR3 totals 11 residues. The CDR3 here is CASSGASTQYF. As DNA, the CDR3 is TGCGCCAGCAGTGGTGCCAGTACGCAGTATTTT.

The chain couples TRBV7-3 to TRBJ2-1, with D perhaps TRBD2 (5 bases). CDR3 length: 12 amino acids. V lost 0 bases, J lost 9 bases, and 6 bases lay in between. Per the germline V gene, CDR1 is SGHTA and CDR2 is FQGTGA. DNA of the CDR3: TGTGCCAGCAGCTTAACCGGGATTGAGCAGTTCTTC. This codes for CASSLTGIEQFF.

The chain joins TRBV4-1 to TRBJ1-1, with unresolved D. CDR1 MGHRA and CDR2 YSYEKL come from the germline V gene. The CDR3 runs 18 residues. Trimming cost V 1 base and J 7 bases, with 25 bases left between them. CDR3 amino acids: CASSQGRAFRIAEVEAFF. The CDR3 DNA reads TGCGCCAGCAGCCAAGGGCGGGCCTTCCGAATAGCCGAGGTTGAAGCTTTCTTT.

This clone came up a few times. The rearrangement links TRBV11-2 to TRBJ2-3, with D maybe TRBD2 (6 bases). The CDR3 sequence is 17 residues long. Germline CDR1 SGHAT, CDR2 FQNNGV. The germline V and J ends were trimmed by 5 bases and 0 bases, with 18 bases remaining between them. Written as DNA, the CDR3 is TGTGCCAGCAGCCACGGACGGGGGAGCCAGAGCACAGATACGCAGTATTTT. This sequence encodes CASSHGRGSQSTDTQYF.

The chain uses TRBV7-2 and TRBJ1-2; TRBD1 agrees at 9 bases. Unmatched junction bases numbered 7, after V lost 5 bases and J lost 3 bases. This CDR3 contains 15 residues. Germline CDR1 reads SGHTA; CDR2 reads FQGNSA. Written as DNA, the CDR3 is TGTGCCAGCAGCGCCTACAGGGGGCGAGACTATGGCTACACCTTC. It encodes CASSAYRGRDYGYTF.

This clone was recorded a few times. This chain connects TRBV6-5 to TRBJ2-5, with 9 bases that match TRBD2. The CDR3 has 14 residues. V dropped 10 bases and J dropped 3; count of bases not matched to a gene: 9. Germline-derived CDR1 and CDR2 are MNHEY and SVGAGI. The CDR3 DNA follows: TGTGCCACCTCGCTAGCGGGAATTGAAGAGACCCAGTACTTC. It translates to CATSLAGIEETQYF.

J is TRBJ1-1 and V is TRBV7-2; TRBD1 might be the D (5 bases). The germline gives CDR1 SGHTA, CDR2 FQGNSA. The CDR3 has 15 amino acids. Trimming took off 5 bases at V and 0 bases at J, with 13 bases between the two ends. DNA of the CDR3: TGTGCCAGCAGCCCTCAGGGCAGTATGAACACTGAAGCTTTCTTT. It encodes CASSPQGSMNTEAFF. The full variable domain, with the rest looked up from reference TRBV7-2 and TRBJ1-1, is GAGVSQSPSNKVTEKGKDVELRCDPISGHTALYWYRQSLGQGLEFLIYFQGNSAPDKSGLPSDRFSAERTGGSVSTLTIQRTQQEDSAVYLCASSPQGSMNTEAFFGQGTRLTVV.

A few counts support this clone. This chain joins TRBV5-1 and TRBJ2-2, with 10 positions matching TRBD1. The CDR3 loop spans 15 amino acids. With 4 bases clipped from V and 6 bases from J, the junction kept 6 bases outside the gene matches. The germline V gene encodes CDR1 SGHRS and CDR2 YFSETQ. The CDR3 bases are TGCGCCAGCAGCGCCGGGACAGGGGTTGCCGGGGAGCTGTTTTTT. Protein product: CASSAGTGVAGELFF.

This clone was observed a few times. V is TRBV2 and J is TRBJ2-5, with 11 positions matching TRBD1. V lost 6 bases, J lost 5 bases, and 5 bases stayed unmatched. The CDR3 is 14 amino acids. Germline CDR1 and CDR2: SNHLY and FYNNEI. For the CDR3, the DNA is TGTGCCAGCAGGGGGGACAGGGGGTATGAGACCCAGTACTTC. This sequence encodes CASRGDRGYETQYF.

This clone was seen a handful of times. This chain links TRBV7-2 with TRBJ2-1; 9 positions match TRBD2. With 2 bases clipped from V and 6 bases from J, the junction kept 8 bases outside the gene matches. CDR3 length: 16 residues. CDR1 and CDR2 (germline): SGHTA, FQGNSA. The CDR3, as DNA: TGTGCCAGCAGCTTACCGGGGACTAGCAAGCCCAATGAGCAGTTCTTC. It translates to CASSLPGTSKPNEQFF.

The V gene is TRBV5-1, the J gene TRBJ2-7, with TRBD1 identical over 8 bases. J was trimmed by 1 base and V by 4 bases; bases with no gene match: 7. The CDR3 covers 15 residues. The V gene's germline CDR1 is SGHRS and CDR2 YFSETQ. Here the CDR3 DNA reads TGCGCCAGCAGCGTCAGGACAGGGCCTTCCTACGAGCAGTACTTC. It yields the protein CASSVRTGPSYEQYF.

The genes are TRBV30 and TRBJ1-4; the D is unclear. With 1 base removed from V and 8 bases from J, the gap between germline ends came to 8 bases. CDR1 and CDR2 (germline): GTSNPN, SVGIG (reference sequence). The CDR3 is made up of 12 amino acids. This chain's CDR3 is CAWSDRDEKLFF. The CDR3 region has the DNA TGTGCCTGGAGTGACAGAGACGAAAAACTGTTTTTT.

This clone was detected only a few times. Since the CDR3 does not end with the conserved phenylalanine or tryptophan, this likely comes from a read error. No DNA is shown, since the ends of the CDR3 on it are uncertain; the CDR3 is the one TCRdb lists. The chain joins TRBV21-1 to TRBJ2-2; the D segment call TRBD2 is taken from the table without a DNA check. TRBV21-1 is a listed pseudogene. The CDR3 extends over 9 residues, inclusive of both ends. The CDR3 sequence is CASSKVTRV.

V is TRBV6-5 and J is TRBJ1-1; D is unresolved. The ends were cut back, 3 bases at V and 5 bases at J, with 13 bases in the middle. There are 14 residues in the CDR3. Germline V gene sequence: CDR1 MNHEY, CDR2 SVGAGI. The CDR3 DNA is TGTGCCAGCAGTTATAACCGAGTTTGGACTGAAGCTTTCTTT. Protein product: CASSYNRVWTEAFF.

The chain is built from TRBV6-5 and TRBJ2-5, with 7 bases matching TRBD2. Trimming removed 0 bases from V and 5 bases from J; junction bases left unmatched: 9. The CDR3 extends over 16 amino acids. CDR1 is MNHEY and CDR2 is SVGAGI in the germline V gene. DNA for the CDR3: TGTGCCAGCAGTTACTCGTTTGTGTCCGGGGGGGAGACCCAGTACTTC. This translates into CASSYSFVSGGETQYF.

Only a few counts were recorded for this clone. This rearrangement joins TRBV7-9 to TRBJ2-3, with D hard to call. V gave up 5 bases and J gave up 4 bases, with 10 bases separating them. Germline V lookup: CDR1 SEHNR, CDR2 FQNEAQ (reference sequence). The CDR3 length is 13 residues. The CDR3 bases are TGTGCCAGCAGCCCCCGTCCCTCAGATACGCAGTATTTT. It translates to CASSPRPSDTQYF.